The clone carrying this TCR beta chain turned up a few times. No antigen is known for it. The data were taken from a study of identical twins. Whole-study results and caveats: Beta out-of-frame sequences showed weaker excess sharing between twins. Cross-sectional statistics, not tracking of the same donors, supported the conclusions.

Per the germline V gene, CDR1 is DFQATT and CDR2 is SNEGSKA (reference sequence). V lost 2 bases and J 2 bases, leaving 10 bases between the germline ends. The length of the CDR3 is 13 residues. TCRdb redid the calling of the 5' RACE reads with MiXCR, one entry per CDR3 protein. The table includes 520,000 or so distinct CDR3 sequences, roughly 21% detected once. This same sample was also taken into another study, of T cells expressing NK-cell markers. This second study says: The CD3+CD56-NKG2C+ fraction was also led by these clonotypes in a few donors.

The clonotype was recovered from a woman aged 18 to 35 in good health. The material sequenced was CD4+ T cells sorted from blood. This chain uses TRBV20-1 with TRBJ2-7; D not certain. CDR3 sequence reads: CSARRPATYEQYF. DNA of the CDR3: TGCAGTGCTAGAAGACCCGCGACCTACGAGCAGTACTTC.